A single sample gave rise to the 2 T cell receptor beta chains below, sequenced in a study of T cell responses to AZD1222 COVID-19 vaccine. The assay was immunoSEQ multiplex PCR, and TCRdb's table has in-frame clones only and misses some. The sample lists approximately 92,000 clones, under 95% occurring once. The source was peripheral blood, collected on day 0 of AZD1222 vaccination. These receptor sequences come from an adult in good health.

This clone was detected only once. J is TRBJ2-7 and V is TRBV6-5; 8 bases agree with TRBD1. Trimming cost V 0 bases and J 7 bases; bases outside gene matches: 8. CDR3 size: 15 residues. CDR1 and CDR2 (germline): MNHEY, SVGAGI. CDR3 nucleotides: TGTGCCAGCAGTTACTCAGGACAGGGAGGCCGGGAGCAGTACTTC. Its translation is CASSYSGQGGREQYF.

V is TRBV5-1 and J is TRBJ1-4, with D possibly TRBD1 on 5 matching bases. Germline V gene sequence: CDR1 SGHRS, CDR2 YFSETQ. V lost 4 bases, J lost 7 bases, and 11 bases lay in between. CDR3 length: 13 residues. In DNA form, the CDR3 reads TGCGCCAGCAGCGAGCAGGGCGGTGAAAAACTGTTTTTT. Translating it yields CASSEQGGEKLFF.